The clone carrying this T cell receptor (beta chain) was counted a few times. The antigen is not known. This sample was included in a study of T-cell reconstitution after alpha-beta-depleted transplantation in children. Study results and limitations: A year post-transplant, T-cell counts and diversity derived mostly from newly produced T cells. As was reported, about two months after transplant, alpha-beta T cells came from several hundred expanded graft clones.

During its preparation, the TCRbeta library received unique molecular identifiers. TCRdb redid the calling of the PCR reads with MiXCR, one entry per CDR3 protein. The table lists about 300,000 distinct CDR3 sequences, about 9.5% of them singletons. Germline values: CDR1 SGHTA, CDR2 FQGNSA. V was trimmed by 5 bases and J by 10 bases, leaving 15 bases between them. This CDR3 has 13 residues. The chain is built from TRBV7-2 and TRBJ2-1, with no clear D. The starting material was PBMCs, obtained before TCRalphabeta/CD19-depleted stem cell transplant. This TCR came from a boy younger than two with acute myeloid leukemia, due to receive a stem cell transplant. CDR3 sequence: CASSPPIAGEQFF. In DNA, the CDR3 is TGTGCCAGCAGCCCCCCCATCGCTGGCGAGCAGTTCTTC.